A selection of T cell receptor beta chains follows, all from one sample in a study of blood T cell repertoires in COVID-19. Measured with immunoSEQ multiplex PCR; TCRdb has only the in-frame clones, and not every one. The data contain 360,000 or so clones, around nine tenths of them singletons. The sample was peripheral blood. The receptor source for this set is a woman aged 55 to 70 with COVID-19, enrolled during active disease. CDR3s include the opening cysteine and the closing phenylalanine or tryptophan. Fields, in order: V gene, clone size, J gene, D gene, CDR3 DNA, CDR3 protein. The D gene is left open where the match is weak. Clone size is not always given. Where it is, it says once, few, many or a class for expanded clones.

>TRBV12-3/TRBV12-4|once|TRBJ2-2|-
TGTGCCAGCAGTTCCGACACCGGGGAGCTGTTTTTT
CASSSDTGELFF
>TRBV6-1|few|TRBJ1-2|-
TGTGCCAGCAGTGAAGCCCGGACTTACTATGGCTACACCTTC
CASSEARTYYGYTF
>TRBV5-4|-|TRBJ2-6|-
TGTGCCAGCAGCAACCGGGACTTCCATCTCTCTGGGGCCAACGTCCTGACTTTC
CASSNRDFHLSGANVLTF
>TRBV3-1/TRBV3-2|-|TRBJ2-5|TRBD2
TGTGCCAGCAGCCAAGCGATAGCGGGGCTAAGGACCCAGTACTTC
CASSQAIAGLRTQYF
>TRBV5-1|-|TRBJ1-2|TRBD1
TGCGCCAGCAGCTGGGGACAGCGAGCTAACTATGGCTACACCTTC
CASSWGQRANYGYTF
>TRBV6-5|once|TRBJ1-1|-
TGTGCCAGCGGTTCCAAAACCTCTAAAGCTTTCTTT
CASGSKTSKAFF
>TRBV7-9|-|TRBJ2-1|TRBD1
TGTGCCAGCAACAACTTCGGGACAGGGGGTAATGAGCAGTTCTTC
CASNNFGTGGNEQFF
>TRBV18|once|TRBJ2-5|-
TGTGCCAGCTCACCAGTAGAGGGAGGGACCCAGTACTTC
CASSPVEGGTQYF
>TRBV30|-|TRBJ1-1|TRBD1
TGTGCCTGGAGTCAGACCGGACAGGGGATGAACACTGAAGCTTTCTTT
CAWSQTGQGMNTEAFF
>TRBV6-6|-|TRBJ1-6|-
TGTGCCAGCAGTTACTCGGGTAGGGGAAAAGGGTCACCCCTCCACTTT
CASSYSGRGKGSPLHF
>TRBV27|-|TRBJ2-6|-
TGTGCCAGCAGTTTGGGCGCGCTCCCCTCCGGGGCCAACGTCCTGACTTTC
CASSLGALPSGANVLTF
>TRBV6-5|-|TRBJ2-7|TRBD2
TGTGCCAGCAGTTACTCGCCTAGCGGGTCTTACGAGCAGTACTTC
CASSYSPSGSYEQYF
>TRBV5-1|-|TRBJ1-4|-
TGCGCCAGCAGCTTGGCCGACAGGCTAAATGAAAAACTGTTTTTT
CASSLADRLNEKLFF
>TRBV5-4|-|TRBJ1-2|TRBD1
TGTGCCAGCAGCGACAGGGGGCGCGGCGGCTACACCTTC
CASSDRGRGGYTF
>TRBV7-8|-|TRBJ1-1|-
TGTGCCAGCAGCTCCCGGGACAAACCAAACACTGAAGCTTTCTTT
CASSSRDKPNTEAFF
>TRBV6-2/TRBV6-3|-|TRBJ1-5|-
TGTGCCAGCAGTTACAACACAGGTAGCAATCAGCCCCAGCATTTT
CASSYNTGSNQPQHF
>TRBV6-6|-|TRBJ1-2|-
TGTGCCAGCAGTTACTCCCATCGGGGGGGCTACACCTTC
CASSYSHRGGYTF
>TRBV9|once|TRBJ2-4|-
TGTGCCAGCAGCGTAGTCTTGTGGGGGCCAGCCAAAAACATTCAGTACTTC
CASSVVLWGPAKNIQYF
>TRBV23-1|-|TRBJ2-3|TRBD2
TGCGCCAGCAGTCAATCAGGGACCGTCCCAGAGAGACGGGGGGGCACAGATACGCAGTATTTT
CASSQSGTVPERRGGTDTQYF
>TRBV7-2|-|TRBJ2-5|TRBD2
TGTGCCAGCAGCTTAGGTCTGGGGCGGGGGGTACACTTC
CASSLGLGRGVHF
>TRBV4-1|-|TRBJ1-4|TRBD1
TGCGCCAGCAGCGAGCGGAGGGGGCTGTTTGAAAAACTGTTTTTT
CASSERRGLFEKLFF
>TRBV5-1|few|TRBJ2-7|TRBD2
TGCGCCAGCACCCAGTCGGATGGGGGGGGGACCTACGAGCAGTACTTC
CASTQSDGGGTYEQYF